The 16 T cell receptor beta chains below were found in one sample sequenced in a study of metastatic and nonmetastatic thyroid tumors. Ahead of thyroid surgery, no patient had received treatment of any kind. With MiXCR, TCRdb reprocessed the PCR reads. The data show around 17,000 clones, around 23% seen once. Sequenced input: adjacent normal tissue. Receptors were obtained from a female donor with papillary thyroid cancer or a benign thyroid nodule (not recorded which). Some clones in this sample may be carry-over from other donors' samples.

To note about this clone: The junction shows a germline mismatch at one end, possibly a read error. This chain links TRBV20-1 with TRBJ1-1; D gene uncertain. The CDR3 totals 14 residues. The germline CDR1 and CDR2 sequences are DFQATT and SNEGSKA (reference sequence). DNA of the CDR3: TGCAGTGCTAGAGACCAGTGGAGAGGCACAGAAGCTTGCTTT. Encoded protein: CSARDQWRGTEACF.

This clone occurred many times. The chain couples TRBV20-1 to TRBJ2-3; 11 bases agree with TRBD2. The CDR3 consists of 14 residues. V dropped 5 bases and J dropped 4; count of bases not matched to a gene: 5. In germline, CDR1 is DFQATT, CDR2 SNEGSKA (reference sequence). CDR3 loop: CSAELAGVPDTQYF. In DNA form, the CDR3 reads TGCAGTGCTGAACTAGCGGGAGTACCAGATACGCAGTATTTT.

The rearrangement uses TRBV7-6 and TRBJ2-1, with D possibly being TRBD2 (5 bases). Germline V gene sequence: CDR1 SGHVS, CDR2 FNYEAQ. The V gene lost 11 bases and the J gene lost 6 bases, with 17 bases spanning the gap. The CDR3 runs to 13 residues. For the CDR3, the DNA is TGTGCCCTGGCGCGCATCGAGGGCAATGAGCAGTTCTTC. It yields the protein CALARIEGNEQFF.

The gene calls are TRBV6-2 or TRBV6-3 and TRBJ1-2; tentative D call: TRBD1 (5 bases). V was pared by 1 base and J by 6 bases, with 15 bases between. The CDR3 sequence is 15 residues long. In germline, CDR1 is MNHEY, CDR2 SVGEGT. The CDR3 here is CASSYFDATVDGYTF. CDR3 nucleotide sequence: TGTGCCAGCAGTTACTTCGACGCGACAGTCGATGGCTACACCTTC.

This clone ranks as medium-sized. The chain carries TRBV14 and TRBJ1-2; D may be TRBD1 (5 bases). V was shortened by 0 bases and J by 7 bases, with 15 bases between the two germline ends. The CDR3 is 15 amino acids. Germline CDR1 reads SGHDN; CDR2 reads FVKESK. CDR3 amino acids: CASSQDLGGAAGYTF. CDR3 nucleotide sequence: TGTGCCAGCAGCCAAGATTTGGGGGGAGCGGCTGGCTACACCTTC.

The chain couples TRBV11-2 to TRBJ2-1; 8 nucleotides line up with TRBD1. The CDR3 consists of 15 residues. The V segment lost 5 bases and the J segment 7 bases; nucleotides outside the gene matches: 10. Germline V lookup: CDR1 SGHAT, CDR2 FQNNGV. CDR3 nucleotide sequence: TGTGCCAGCAGCCCAGCAATGGACAGGGTAAATGAGCAGTTCTTC. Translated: CASSPAMDRVNEQFF.

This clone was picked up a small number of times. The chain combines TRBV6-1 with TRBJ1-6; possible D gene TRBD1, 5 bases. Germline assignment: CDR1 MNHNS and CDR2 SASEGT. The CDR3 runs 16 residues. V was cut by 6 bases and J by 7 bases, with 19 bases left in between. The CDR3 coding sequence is TGTGCCAGCAGCCTGGGGGTACAGAGGCTCAATTCACCCCTCCACTTT. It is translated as CASSLGVQRLNSPLHF.

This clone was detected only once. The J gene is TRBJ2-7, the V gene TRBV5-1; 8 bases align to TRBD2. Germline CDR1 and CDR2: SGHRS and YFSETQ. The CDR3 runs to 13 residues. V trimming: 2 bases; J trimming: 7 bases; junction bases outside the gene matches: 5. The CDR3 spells CASSLREGREQYF. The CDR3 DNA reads TGCGCCAGCAGCTTACGGGAGGGAAGGGAGCAGTACTTC.

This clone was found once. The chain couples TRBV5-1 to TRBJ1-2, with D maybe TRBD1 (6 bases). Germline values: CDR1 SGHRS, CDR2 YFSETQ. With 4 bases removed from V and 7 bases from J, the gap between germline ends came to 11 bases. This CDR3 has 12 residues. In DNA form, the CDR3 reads TGCGCCAGCAGCCGTGGGGGCGGTGGCTACACCTTC. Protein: CASSRGGGGYTF.

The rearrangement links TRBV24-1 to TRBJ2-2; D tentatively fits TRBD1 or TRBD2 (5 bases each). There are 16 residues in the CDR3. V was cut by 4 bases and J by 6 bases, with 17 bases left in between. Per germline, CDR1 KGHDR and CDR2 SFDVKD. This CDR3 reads CATSDRVAGTPGELFF. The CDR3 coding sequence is TGTGCCACCAGTGACCGAGTGGCAGGGACGCCCGGGGAGCTGTTTTTT.

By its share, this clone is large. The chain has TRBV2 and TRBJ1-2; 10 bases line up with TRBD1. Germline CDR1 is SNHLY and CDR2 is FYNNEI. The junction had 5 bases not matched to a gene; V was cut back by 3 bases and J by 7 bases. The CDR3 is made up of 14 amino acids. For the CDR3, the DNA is TGTGCCAGCAGTGACCGGAGACAGGGGGCTGGCTACACCTTC. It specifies CASSDRRQGAGYTF.

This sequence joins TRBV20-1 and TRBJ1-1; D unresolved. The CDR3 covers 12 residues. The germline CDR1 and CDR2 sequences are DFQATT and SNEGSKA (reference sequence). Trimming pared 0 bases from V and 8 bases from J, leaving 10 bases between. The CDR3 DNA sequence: TGCAGTGCTAGAGACAAGGACGGAGAAGCTTTCTTT. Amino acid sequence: CSARDKDGEAFF.

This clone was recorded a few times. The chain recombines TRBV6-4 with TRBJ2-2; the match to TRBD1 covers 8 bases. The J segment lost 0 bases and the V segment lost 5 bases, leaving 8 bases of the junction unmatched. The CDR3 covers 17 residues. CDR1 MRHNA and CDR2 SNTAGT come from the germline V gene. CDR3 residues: CASSRSTGGTNTGELFF. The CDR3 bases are TGTGCCAGCAGTCGCTCAACAGGGGGGACGAACACCGGGGAGCTGTTTTTT.

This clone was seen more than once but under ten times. The CDR3 DNA follows: TGTGCCAGCAGTTACTCAGCGGGAGGAGACAATGAGCAGTTCTTC. Translated, it gives CASSYSAGGDNEQFF. The chain has TRBV6-5 and TRBJ2-1; 9 bases map to TRBD2. This CDR3 has 15 amino acids. CDR1 and CDR2 from the germline V gene are MNHEY and SVGAGI. J was trimmed by 5 bases and V by 0 bases; bases with no gene match: 2.

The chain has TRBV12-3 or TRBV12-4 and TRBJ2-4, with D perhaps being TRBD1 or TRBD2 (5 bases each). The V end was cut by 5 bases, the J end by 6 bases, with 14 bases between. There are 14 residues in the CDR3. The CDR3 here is CASSVEGTSNIQYF. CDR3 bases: TGTGCCAGCAGTGTAGAAGGGACGTCAAACATTCAGTACTTC.

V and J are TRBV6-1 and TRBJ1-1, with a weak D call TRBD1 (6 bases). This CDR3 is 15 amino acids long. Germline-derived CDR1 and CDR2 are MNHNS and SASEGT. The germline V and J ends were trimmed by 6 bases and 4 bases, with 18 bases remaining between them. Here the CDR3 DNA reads TGTGCCAGCAGGGAGCCAGGGGAAGGTAGCACTGAAGCTTTCTTT. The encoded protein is CASREPGEGSTEAFF.